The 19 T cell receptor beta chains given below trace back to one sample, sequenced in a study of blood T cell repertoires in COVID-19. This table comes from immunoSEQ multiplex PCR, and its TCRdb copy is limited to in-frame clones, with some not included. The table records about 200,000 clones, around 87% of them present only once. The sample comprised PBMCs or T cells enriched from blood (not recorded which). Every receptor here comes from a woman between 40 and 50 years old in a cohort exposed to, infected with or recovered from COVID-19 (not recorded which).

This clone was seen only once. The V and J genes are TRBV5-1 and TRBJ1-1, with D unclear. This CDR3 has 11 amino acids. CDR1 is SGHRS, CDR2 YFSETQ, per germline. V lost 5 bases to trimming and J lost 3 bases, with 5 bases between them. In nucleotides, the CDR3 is TGCGCCAGCAGTTTAGACACTGAAGCTTTCTTT. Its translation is CASSLDTEAFF.

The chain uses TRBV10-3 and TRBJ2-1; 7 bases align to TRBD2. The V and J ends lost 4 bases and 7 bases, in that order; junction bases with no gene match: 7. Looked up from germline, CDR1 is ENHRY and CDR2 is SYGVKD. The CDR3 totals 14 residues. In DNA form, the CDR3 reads TGTGCCATCAGTGCTTCCGCGGGGGAGAATGAGCAGTTCTTC. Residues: CAISASAGENEQFF.

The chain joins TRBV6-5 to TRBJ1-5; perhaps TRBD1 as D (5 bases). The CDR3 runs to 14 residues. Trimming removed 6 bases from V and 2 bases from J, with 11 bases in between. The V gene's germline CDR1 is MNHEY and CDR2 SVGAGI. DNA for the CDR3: TGTGCCAGCAGCCAGGGATCCCGCAATCAGCCCCAGCATTTT. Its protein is CASSQGSRNQPQHF.

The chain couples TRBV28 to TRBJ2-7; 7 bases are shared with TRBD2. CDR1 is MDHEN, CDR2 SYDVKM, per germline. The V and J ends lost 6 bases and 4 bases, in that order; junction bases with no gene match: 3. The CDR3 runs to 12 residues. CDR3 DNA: TGTGCCAGCAGCTGGGGGGGGTACGAGCAGTACTTC. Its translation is CASSWGGYEQYF.

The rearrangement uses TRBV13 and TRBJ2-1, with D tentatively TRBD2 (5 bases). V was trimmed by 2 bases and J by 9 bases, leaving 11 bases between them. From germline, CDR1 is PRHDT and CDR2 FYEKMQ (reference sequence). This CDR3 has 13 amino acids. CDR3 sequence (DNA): TGTGCCAGCAGCTTACTACGTGGAGGTGAGCAGTTCTTC. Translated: CASSLLRGGEQFF.

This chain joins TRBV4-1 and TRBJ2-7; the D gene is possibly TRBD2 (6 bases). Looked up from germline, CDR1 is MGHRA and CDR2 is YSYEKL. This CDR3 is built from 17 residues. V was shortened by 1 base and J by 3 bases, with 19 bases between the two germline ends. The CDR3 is CASSQVGPGRRIYEQYF. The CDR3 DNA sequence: TGCGCCAGCAGCCAAGTTGGCCCAGGGAGGAGAATCTACGAGCAGTACTTC.

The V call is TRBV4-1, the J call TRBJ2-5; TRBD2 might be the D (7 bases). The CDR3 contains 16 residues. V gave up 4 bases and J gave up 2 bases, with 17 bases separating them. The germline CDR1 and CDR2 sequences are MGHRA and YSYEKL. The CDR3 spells CASSLRRGGVQETQYF. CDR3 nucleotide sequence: TGCGCCAGCAGCCTCCGTCGAGGGGGGGTACAAGAGACCCAGTACTTC.

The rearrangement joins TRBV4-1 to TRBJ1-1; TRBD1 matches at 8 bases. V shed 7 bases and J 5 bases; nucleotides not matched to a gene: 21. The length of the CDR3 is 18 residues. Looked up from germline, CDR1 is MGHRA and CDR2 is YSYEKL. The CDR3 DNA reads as TGCGCCAGCACACCATTAAGAGGAGACAGGGGTTCTGTAACTGAAGCTTTCTTT. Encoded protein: CASTPLRGDRGSVTEAFF.

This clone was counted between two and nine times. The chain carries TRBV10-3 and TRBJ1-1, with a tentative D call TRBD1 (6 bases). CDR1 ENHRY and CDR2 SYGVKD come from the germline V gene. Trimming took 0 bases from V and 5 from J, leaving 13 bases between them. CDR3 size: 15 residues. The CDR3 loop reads CAISESYDRNTEAFF. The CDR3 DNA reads TGTGCCATCAGTGAGTCGTATGACAGGAATACTGAAGCTTTCTTT.

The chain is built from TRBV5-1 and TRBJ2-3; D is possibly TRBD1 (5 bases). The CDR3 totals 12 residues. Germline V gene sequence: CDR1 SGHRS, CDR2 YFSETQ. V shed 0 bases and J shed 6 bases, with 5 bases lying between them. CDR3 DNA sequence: TGCGCCAGCAGCTTGGACAGGGATACGCAGTATTTT. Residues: CASSLDRDTQYF. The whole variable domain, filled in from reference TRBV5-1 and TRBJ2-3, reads KAGVTQTPRYLIKTRGQQVTLSCSPISGHRSVSWYQQTPGQGLQFLFEYFSETQRNKGNFPGRFSGRQFSNSRSEMNVSTLELGDSALYLCASSLDRDTQYFGPGTRLTVL.

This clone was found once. The CDR3: CASSLEPEVGPQHF. The DNA for the CDR3 is TGCGCCAGCAGCTTGGAGCCGGAGGTGGGTCCCCAGCATTTT. The chain links TRBV5-1 to TRBJ1-5, with D hard to call. Germline V gene sequence: CDR1 SGHRS, CDR2 YFSETQ. Trimming took 0 bases from V and 10 from J, leaving 14 bases between them. CDR3 size: 14 residues.

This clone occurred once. CDR3 coding DNA: TGTGCCAGCAGTTACTCCAACCGGATGTTAGCGAGCTCCTACAATGAGCAGTTCTTC. As protein: CASSYSNRMLASSYNEQFF. V usage is TRBV6-2 or TRBV6-3 and J usage is TRBJ2-1; maybe TRBD2 (5 bases). CDR1 is MNHEY, CDR2 SVGEGT, per germline. CDR3 length: 19 residues. V lost 0 bases and J lost 0, with 18 bases in between.

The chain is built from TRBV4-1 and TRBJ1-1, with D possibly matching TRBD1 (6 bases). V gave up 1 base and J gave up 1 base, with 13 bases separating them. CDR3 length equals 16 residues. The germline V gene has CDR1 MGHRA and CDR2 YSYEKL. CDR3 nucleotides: TGCGCCAGCAGCCAAGTAGGCGGGGGCAGGAACACTGAAGCTTTCTTT. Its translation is CASSQVGGGRNTEAFF.

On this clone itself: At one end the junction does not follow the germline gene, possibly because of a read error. The CDR3 nucleotides are TGTGCCAGCAGCCAAGTTGGGGCCACAGGGGGGCGAGTTTTTTTT. Encoded protein: CASSQVGATGGRVFF. V is TRBV4-2 and J is TRBJ1-5, with TRBD1 matching over 8 bases. The CDR3 totals 15 residues. Germline loops: CDR1 LGHNA, CDR2 YNFKEQ.

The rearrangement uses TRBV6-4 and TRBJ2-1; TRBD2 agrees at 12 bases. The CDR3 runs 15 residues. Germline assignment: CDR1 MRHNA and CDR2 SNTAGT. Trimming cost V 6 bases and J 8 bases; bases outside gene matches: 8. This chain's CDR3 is CASRELAGGAHEQFF. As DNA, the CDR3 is TGTGCCAGCAGAGAACTAGCGGGAGGTGCCCATGAGCAGTTCTTC.

The CDR3 DNA reads TGCGCCAGCAGCTTGGCCGGGGGATCCTACGAGCAGTACTTC. Translated: CASSLAGGSYEQYF. The chain employs TRBV5-1 and TRBJ2-7, with D possibly matching TRBD2 (6 bases). The CDR3 runs 14 residues. Germline V gives CDR1 SGHRS, CDR2 YFSETQ. V lost 0 bases and J lost 1, with 8 bases in between.

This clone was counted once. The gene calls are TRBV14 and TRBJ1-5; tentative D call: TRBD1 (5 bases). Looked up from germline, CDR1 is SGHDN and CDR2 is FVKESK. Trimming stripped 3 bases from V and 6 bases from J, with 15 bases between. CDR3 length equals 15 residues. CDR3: CASSHRQGGGQPQHF. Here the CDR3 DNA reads TGTGCCAGCAGCCATAGGCAGGGCGGGGGTCAGCCCCAGCATTTT.

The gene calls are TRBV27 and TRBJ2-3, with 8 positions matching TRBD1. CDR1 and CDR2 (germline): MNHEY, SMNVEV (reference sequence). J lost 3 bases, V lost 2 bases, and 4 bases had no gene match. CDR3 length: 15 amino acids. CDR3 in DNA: TGTGCCAGCAGTTTACCAGGGGGCAATACAGATACGCAGTATTTT. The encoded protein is CASSLPGGNTDTQYF.

The CDR3 sequence: CASSVSGSSTDTQYF. CDR3 coding DNA: TGTGCCAGCAGTGTATCAGGGTCGAGCACAGATACGCAGTATTTT. The chain links TRBV2 to TRBJ2-3, with D perhaps matching TRBD1 (5 bases). Trimming took 4 bases from V and 0 from J, leaving 11 bases between them. This CDR3 contains 15 residues. The germline CDR1 and CDR2 sequences are SNHLY and FYNNEI.